The clone carrying this T cell receptor beta chain was picked up many times. What it binds is not known. V dropped 4 bases and J dropped 11 bases, with 2 bases sitting between them. This CDR3 contains 8 residues. The sample originates from a study of T cells after yellow fever vaccination. Study-wide context: The fractions with low cell numbers were processed using SMART-Seq v4 Ultra Low Input.

General observations from the study: Abundant contaminating clonotypes from the bulk population could appear in FACS-sorted repertoires. By day 5 rather than day 15, the secondary response had peaked, though it was weaker.

Template switching with 5'RACE generated the TCR cDNA and added a universal primer site and UMIs. A single record per CDR3 protein comes from TCRdb applying MiXCR to the 5' RACE reads. The sample has 450,000 to 600,000 distinct CDR3 sequences, roughly a sixth seen once. The sequence was collected from a man younger than 35 who received the YFV17D yellow fever vaccine. The specimen was PBMCs, collected 4 to 5 days after the first yellow fever vaccination. This chain connects TRBV23-1 to TRBJ1-2; D not certain. TRBV23-1 is known as an ORF, though its function is uncertain. CDR3 nucleotide sequence: TGCGCCAGCAGTCCTTACACCTTC. Translation: CASSPYTF.